The 21 T cell receptor beta chains given below trace back to one sample, sequenced in a study of blood T cell repertoires in COVID-19. Clones were read by immunoSEQ multiplex PCR, and TCRdb kept only the in-frame ones, dropping some. Altogether about 170,000 clones are present, roughly 88% being singletons, with the ten largest covering about 1.2%. The sample was peripheral blood. The source is a man aged 60-69 years who had recovered from COVID-19.

This clone was recorded only once. This chain joins TRBV2 and TRBJ2-3, with 14 positions matching TRBD2. The CDR3 spans 16 residues. J lost 4 bases, V lost 5 bases, and 5 bases had no gene match. CDR1 and CDR2 from the germline V gene are SNHLY and FYNNEI. The CDR3 protein is CASSRTSGGRADTQYF. CDR3 nucleotides: TGTGCCAGCAGTCGGACTAGCGGGGGGAGGGCAGATACGCAGTATTTT.

The V and J genes are TRBV6-6 and TRBJ1-1; 7 bases align to TRBD1. V was pared by 4 bases and J by 4 bases, with 6 bases of the junction left unmatched. The germline gives CDR1 MNHNY, CDR2 SVGAGI (reference sequence). CDR3 length: 14 residues. This CDR3 is CASSSPTGLTEAFF. In DNA, the CDR3 is TGTGCCAGCAGTTCTCCGACAGGGCTCACTGAAGCTTTCTTT.

V is TRBV11-2 and J is TRBJ1-2; D might be TRBD1 (6 bases). Between the trimmed V and J ends, which lost 2 bases and 6 bases, there was a span of 10 bases. CDR1 is SGHAT, CDR2 FQNNGV, per germline. The CDR3 extends over 13 amino acids. The CDR3 sequence is CASSLTQGDGYTF. In nucleotides, the CDR3 is TGTGCCAGCAGCTTAACACAGGGCGATGGCTACACCTTC.

The chain employs TRBV2 and TRBJ1-5, with D unclear. Per germline, CDR1 SNHLY and CDR2 FYNNEI. This CDR3 region has 14 residues. The germline V and J ends were trimmed by 3 bases and 3 bases, with 9 bases remaining between them. CDR3 sequence reads: CASSDRSVNQPQHF. Here the CDR3 DNA reads TGTGCCAGCAGTGATCGCTCAGTCAATCAGCCCCAGCATTTT.

The chain is built from TRBV11-2 and TRBJ1-1, with 7 positions matching TRBD1. The length of the CDR3 is 17 residues. Germline V gene data show CDR1 as SGHAT and CDR2 as FQNNGV. The trim removed 0 bases at V and 1 base at J, leaving 8 bases unmatched. The CDR3 loop reads CASSLDQTGQWNTEAFF. Here the CDR3 DNA reads TGTGCCAGCAGCTTAGATCAGACAGGGCAATGGAACACTGAAGCTTTCTTT.

The CDR3 loop reads CASSRTGVSPLHF. The CDR3 region has the DNA TGTGCCAGCAGCCGGACAGGGGTCTCACCCCTCCACTTT. The J gene is TRBJ1-6, the V gene TRBV27; 9 bases are a match to TRBD1. J lost 10 bases, V lost 6 bases, and 4 bases had no gene match. The germline gives CDR1 MNHEY, CDR2 SMNVEV (reference sequence). This CDR3 spans 13 amino acids.

The chain joins TRBV11-3 to TRBJ2-3, with unresolved D. Per the germline V gene, CDR1 is SGHNT and CDR2 is YENEEA. This CDR3 has 15 residues. Between the trimmed V and J ends, which lost 1 base and 3 bases, there was a span of 11 bases. CDR3 sequence (DNA): TGTGCCAGCAGCTTAGGAACTCGGAGAACAGATACGCAGTATTTT. It codes for CASSLGTRRTDTQYF.

The rearrangement links TRBV3-1 (or the pseudogene TRBV3-2) to TRBJ1-6, with D hard to call. Germline V gene lookup returns CDR1 LGHDT and CDR2 YNNKEL (reference sequence). V dropped 7 bases and J dropped 1 base, with 5 bases sitting between them. The CDR3 loop spans 13 amino acids. CDR3 residues: CASTASYNSPLHF. Here the CDR3 DNA reads TGTGCCAGCACTGCGTCCTATAATTCACCCCTCCACTTT.

This clone was seen a single time. Here the CDR3 reads CASSLSYGLAGVDTQYF. The DNA for the CDR3 is TGTGCCAGCAGCTTGTCCTATGGACTAGCGGGGGTAGATACGCAGTATTTT. This chain links TRBV5-6 with TRBJ2-3; 13 nucleotides match TRBD2. The CDR3 has 17 amino acids. Losses at the gene ends were 1 base for V and 5 bases for J; bases not matched to a gene: 7. Germline-derived CDR1 and CDR2 are SGHDT and YYEEEE.

The sample holds many counts of this clone. The chain links TRBV25-1 to TRBJ2-7, with D possibly TRBD1 on 5 matching bases. The CDR3 loop spans 15 amino acids. V lost 2 bases and J 2 bases, leaving 13 bases between the germline ends. Looked up from germline, CDR1 is MGHDK and CDR2 is SYGVNS. CDR3 sequence (DNA): TGTGCCAGCAGTGAACTGACAGATACAACCTACGAGCAGTACTTC. Its protein is CASSELTDTTYEQYF.

As regards this clone: The same CDR3 can be traced to other DNA sequences in this sample. The CDR3 reads CASSQVGTGTYEQYF. The CDR3 nucleotides are TGCGCCAGCAGCCAAGTGGGGACAGGAACCTACGAGCAGTACTTC. The rearrangement joins TRBV4-1 to TRBJ2-7; 8 bases map to TRBD1. The junction had 4 bases not matched to a gene; V was cut back by 1 base and J by 2 bases. Germline CDR1 MGHRA, CDR2 YSYEKL. The CDR3 loop spans 15 amino acids.

The chain recombines TRBV24-1 with TRBJ1-4; 9 positions match TRBD1. V was clipped by 3 bases and J by 7 bases; unmatched bases: 8. Germline V gene sequence: CDR1 KGHDR, CDR2 SFDVKD. CDR3 length: 16 residues. The CDR3 nucleotides are TGTGCCACCAGTGATCGCGGGACAGGGTGGGGTGAAAAACTGTTTTTT. Its translation is CATSDRGTGWGEKLFF.

The gene calls are TRBV12-5 and TRBJ1-5; TRBD1 might be the D (5 bases). In germline, CDR1 is LGHNT, CDR2 FRNRAP. The CDR3 is made up of 16 amino acids. V lost 3 bases and J lost 0, with 12 bases in between. This CDR3 is CASGLGTGGSNQPQHF. DNA for the CDR3: TGTGCTAGTGGTTTAGGGACCGGGGGTAGCAATCAGCCCCAGCATTTT.

The chain links TRBV4-2 to TRBJ2-5; 8 nucleotides line up with TRBD2. CDR3 length: 18 residues. V lost 1 base and J lost 5; bases outside the gene matches: 15. The germline V gene has CDR1 LGHNA and CDR2 YNFKEQ. CDR3: CASSQGRRGVYRGETQYF. The CDR3 DNA reads as TGTGCCAGCAGCCAAGGGAGGCGGGGGGTCTATCGAGGGGAGACCCAGTACTTC.

J is TRBJ1-2 and V is TRBV29-1, with 10 nucleotides matching TRBD1. There are 13 residues in the CDR3. CDR1 is SQVTM and CDR2 is ANQGSEA in the germline V gene. V dropped 2 bases and J dropped 8; count of bases not matched to a gene: 5. CDR3 region: CSVESDRGNGYTF. The DNA for the CDR3 is TGCAGCGTTGAATCGGACAGGGGGAACGGCTACACCTTC.

The chain links TRBV5-6 to TRBJ1-1; tentatively, D is TRBD1 (6 bases). Trimming took off 5 bases at V and 10 bases at J, with 18 bases between the two ends. From germline, CDR1 is SGHDT and CDR2 YYEEEE. The CDR3 has 13 residues. The CDR3 region is CASSRLPGQGAFF. CDR3 bases: TGTGCCAGCAGTCGATTGCCGGGACAAGGAGCTTTCTTT.

This chain joins TRBV12-3 or TRBV12-4 and TRBJ1-4, with unresolved D. This CDR3 spans 12 amino acids. V was cut by 4 bases and J by 6 bases, with 6 bases left in between. The CDR3 protein is CASSSYDEKLFF. CDR3 bases: TGTGCCAGCAGTTCCTACGATGAAAAACTGTTTTTT.

The sample holds one count of this clone. The chain employs TRBV29-1 and TRBJ2-4; a weak D match, TRBD1 (6 bases). The CDR3 is 14 amino acids. Trimming left V 2 bases short and J 1 base short, with 9 bases between. Germline V gene data show CDR1 as SQVTM and CDR2 as ANQGSEA. The CDR3 loop is CSVETGKAKNIQYF. CDR3 DNA sequence: TGCAGCGTTGAAACAGGGAAGGCCAAAAACATTCAGTACTTC.

The chain couples TRBV6-5 to TRBJ2-5; TRBD2 aligns across 7 bases. Trimming at V came to 6 bases and at J to 2 bases, leaving 9 bases not matched to a gene. Germline values: CDR1 MNHEY, CDR2 SVGAGI. The CDR3 is made up of 15 amino acids. CDR3 in amino acids: CASSRLGGRQETQYF. The CDR3 DNA follows: TGTGCCAGCAGCCGCCTGGGGGGGAGACAAGAGACCCAGTACTTC.

The genes are TRBV7-6 and TRBJ2-3; 9 nucleotides align to TRBD1. Trimming took 4 bases from V and 4 from J; bases not matched to a gene: 15. Germline assignment: CDR1 SGHVS and CDR2 FNYEAQ. The CDR3 extends over 18 amino acids. The chain's CDR3 is CASSSLGTDRGSPDTQYF. CDR3 nucleotides: TGTGCCAGCAGCTCCCTCGGCACTGACAGGGGGAGTCCAGATACGCAGTATTTT.

The gene calls are TRBV11-2 and TRBJ2-7, with unresolved D. CDR3 length equals 13 residues. Trimming cost V 5 bases and J 6 bases, with 14 bases left between them. Germline loops: CDR1 SGHAT, CDR2 FQNNGV. The CDR3 loop is CASSPNRITEQYF. DNA for the CDR3: TGTGCCAGCAGCCCAAACAGAATCACCGAGCAGTACTTC.